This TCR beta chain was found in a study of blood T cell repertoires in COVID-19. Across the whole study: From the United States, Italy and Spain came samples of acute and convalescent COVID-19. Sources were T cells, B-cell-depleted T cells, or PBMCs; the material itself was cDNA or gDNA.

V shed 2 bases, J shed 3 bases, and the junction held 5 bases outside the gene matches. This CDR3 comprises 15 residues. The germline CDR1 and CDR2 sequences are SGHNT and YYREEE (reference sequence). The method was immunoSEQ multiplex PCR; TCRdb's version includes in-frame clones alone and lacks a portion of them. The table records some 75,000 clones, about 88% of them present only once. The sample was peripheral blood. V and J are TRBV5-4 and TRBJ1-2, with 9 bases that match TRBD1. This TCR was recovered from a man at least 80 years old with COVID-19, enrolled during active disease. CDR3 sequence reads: CASSFGGQGDYGYTF. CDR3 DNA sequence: TGTGCCAGCAGCTTTGGGGGACAGGGTGACTATGGCTACACCTTC.